The subject of this entry is one TCR beta chain. Method: immunoSEQ multiplex PCR; TCRdb's copy keeps in-frame clones and lacks some. The sample yields some 130,000 clones, roughly 85% seen once. This entry belongs to a study of blood T cell repertoires in COVID-19. Study background: The study drew acute and convalescent COVID-19 samples from the United States, Italy and Spain.

V lost 4 bases to trimming and J lost 5 bases, with 12 bases between them. Germline CDR1 SGHVS, CDR2 FNYEAQ. This CDR3 has 14 residues. This clonotype originated in a man between 60 and 75 years old with acute or convalescent COVID-19. J is TRBJ1-3 and V is TRBV7-6; TRBD1 might be the D (5 bases). Sequenced input: peripheral blood. This chain's CDR3 is CASSSGVPRNTIYF. The CDR3 region has the DNA TGTGCCAGCAGCTCGGGGGTACCGAGAAACACCATATATTTT.